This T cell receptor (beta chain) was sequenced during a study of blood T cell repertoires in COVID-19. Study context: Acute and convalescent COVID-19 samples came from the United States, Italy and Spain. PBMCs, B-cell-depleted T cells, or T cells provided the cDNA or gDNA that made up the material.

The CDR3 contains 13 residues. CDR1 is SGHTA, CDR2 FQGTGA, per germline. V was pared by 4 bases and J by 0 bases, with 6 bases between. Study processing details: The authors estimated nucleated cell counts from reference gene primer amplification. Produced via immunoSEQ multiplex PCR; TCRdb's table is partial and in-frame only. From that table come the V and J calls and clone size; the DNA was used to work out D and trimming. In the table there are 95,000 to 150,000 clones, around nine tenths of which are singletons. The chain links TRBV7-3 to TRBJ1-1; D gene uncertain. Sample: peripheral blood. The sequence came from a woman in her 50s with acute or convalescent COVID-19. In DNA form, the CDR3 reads TGTGCCAGCAGCTCCTTTATGAACACTGAAGCTTTCTTT. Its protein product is CASSSFMNTEAFF.